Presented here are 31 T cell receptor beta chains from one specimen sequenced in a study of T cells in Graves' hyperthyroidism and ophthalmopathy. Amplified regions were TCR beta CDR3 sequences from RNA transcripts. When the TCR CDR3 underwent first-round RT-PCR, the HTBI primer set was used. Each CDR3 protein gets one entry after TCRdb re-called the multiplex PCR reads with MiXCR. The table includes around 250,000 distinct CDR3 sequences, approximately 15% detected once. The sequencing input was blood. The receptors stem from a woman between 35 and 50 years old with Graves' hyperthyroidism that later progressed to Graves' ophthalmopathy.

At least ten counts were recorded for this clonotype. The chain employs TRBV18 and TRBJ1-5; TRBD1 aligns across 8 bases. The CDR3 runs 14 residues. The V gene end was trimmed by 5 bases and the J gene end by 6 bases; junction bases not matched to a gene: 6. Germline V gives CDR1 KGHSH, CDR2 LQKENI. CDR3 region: CASSIGQGLQPQHF. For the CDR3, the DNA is TGTGCCAGCTCAATCGGACAGGGCCTTCAGCCCCAGCATTTT.

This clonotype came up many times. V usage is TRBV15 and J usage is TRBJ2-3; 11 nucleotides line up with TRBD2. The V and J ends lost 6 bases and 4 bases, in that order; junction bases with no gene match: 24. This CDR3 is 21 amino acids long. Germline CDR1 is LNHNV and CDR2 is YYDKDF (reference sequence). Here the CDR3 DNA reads TGTGCCACCAGAACTATTTCGGGACTAGCGGATAAAGGGGGTAGCGCAGATACGCAGTATTTT. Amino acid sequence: CATRTISGLADKGGSADTQYF.

This CDR3 is CASSSSAATNEKLFF. The CDR3 DNA sequence: TGTGCCAGCAGCTCCTCGGCTGCAACTAATGAAAAACTGTTTTTT. The chain combines TRBV11-2 with TRBJ1-4; no clear D gene. Trimming removed 4 bases from V and 0 bases from J, with 9 bases in between. Germline-derived CDR1 and CDR2 are SGHAT and FQNNGV. The CDR3 covers 15 residues.

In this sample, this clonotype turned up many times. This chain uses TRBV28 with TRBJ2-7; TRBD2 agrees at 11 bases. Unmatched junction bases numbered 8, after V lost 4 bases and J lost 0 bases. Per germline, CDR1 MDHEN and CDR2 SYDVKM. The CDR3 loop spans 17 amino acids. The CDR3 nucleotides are TGTGCCAGCAGTTCCCCCAGACTAGCGGGACGCTCCTACGAGCAGTACTTC. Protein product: CASSSPRLAGRSYEQYF.

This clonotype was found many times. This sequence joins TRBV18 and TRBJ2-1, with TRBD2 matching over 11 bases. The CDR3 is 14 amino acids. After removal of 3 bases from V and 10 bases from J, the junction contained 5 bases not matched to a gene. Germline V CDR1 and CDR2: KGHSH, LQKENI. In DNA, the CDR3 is TGTGCCAGCTCACCTAAACCTAGCGGGAGGGAGCAGTTCTTC. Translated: CASSPKPSGREQFF. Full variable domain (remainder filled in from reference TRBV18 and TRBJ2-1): NAGVMQNPRHLVRRRGQEARLRCSPMKGHSHVYWYRQLPEEGLKFMVYLQKENIIDESGMPKERFSAEFPKEGPSILRIQQVVRGDSAAYFCASSPKPSGREQFFGPGTRLTVL.

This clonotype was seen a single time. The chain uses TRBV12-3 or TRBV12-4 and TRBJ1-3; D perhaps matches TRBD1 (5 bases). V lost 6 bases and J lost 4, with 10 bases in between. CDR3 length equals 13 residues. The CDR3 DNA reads TGTGCCAGCAGCTATAGGGACGGAAACACCATATATTTT. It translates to CASSYRDGNTIYF.

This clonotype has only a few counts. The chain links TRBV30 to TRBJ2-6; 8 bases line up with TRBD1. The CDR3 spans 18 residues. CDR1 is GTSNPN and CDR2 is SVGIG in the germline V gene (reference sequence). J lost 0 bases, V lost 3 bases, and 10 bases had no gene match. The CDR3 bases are TGTGCCTGGAGCTGGACAGGGTCAACTCTCTCTGGGGCCAACGTCCTGACTTTC. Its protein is CAWSWTGSTLSGANVLTF.

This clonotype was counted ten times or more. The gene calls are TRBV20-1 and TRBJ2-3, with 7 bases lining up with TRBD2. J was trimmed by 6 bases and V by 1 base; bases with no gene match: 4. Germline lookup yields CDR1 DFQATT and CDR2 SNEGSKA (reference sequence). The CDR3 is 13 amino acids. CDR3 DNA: TGCAGTGCTAGAGTTAGCGGGTGGGATACGCAGTATTTT. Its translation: CSARVSGWDTQYF.

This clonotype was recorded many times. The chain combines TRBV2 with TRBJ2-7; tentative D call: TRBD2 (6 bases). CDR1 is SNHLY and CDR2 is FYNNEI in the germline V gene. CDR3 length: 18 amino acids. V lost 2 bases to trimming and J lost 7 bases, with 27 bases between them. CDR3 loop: CASSEPSPALGLAGEQYF. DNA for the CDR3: TGTGCCAGCAGTGAACCCTCCCCGGCCTTGGGCCTCGCGGGGGAGCAGTACTTC. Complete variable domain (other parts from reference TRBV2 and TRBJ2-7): EPEVTQTPSHQVTQMGQEVILRCVPISNHLYFYWYRQILGQKVEFLVSFYNNEISEKSEIFDDQFSVERPDGSNFTLKIRSTKLEDSAMYFCASSEPSPALGLAGEQYFGPGTRLTVT.

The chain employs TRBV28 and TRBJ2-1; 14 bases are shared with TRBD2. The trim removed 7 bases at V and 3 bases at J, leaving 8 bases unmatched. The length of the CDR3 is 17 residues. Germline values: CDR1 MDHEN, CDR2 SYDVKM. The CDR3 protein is CASTPGTSGSYYNEQFF. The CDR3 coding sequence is TGTGCCAGCACCCCCGGGACTAGCGGGAGTTACTACAATGAGCAGTTCTTC.

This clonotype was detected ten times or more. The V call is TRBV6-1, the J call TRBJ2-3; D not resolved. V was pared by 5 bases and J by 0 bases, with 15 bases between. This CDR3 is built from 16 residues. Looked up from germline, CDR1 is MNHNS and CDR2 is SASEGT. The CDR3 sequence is CASSPNPYGSTDTQYF. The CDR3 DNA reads TGTGCCAGCAGTCCAAACCCCTACGGTAGCACAGATACGCAGTATTTT.

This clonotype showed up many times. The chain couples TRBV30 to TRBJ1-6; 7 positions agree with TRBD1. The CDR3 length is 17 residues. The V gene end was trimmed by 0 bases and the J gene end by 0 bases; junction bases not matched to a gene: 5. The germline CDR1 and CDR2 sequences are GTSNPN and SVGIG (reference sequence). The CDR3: CAWSVWTGSSYNSPLHF. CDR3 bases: TGTGCCTGGAGTGTTTGGACAGGAAGCTCCTATAATTCACCCCTCCACTTT.

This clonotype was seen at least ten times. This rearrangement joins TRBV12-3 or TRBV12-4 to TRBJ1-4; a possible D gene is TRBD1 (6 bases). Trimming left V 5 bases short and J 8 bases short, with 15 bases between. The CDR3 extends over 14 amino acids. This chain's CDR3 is CASSPRGWGEKLFF. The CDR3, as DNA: TGTGCCAGCAGTCCCAGGGGTTGGGGGGAAAAACTGTTTTTT.

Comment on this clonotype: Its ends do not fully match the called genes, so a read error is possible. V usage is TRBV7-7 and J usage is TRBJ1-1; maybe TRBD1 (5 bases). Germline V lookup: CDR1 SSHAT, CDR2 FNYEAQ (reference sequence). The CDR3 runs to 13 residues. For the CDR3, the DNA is TGTGCTAGCAGTCGTGACAGGAACACTGAAGCTTTCTTT. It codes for CASSRDRNTEAFF.

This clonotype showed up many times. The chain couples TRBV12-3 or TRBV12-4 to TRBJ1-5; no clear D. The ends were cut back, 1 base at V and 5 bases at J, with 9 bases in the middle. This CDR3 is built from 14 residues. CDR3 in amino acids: CASSLVADDQPQHF. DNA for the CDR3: TGTGCCAGCAGTTTAGTGGCAGACGATCAGCCCCAGCATTTT.

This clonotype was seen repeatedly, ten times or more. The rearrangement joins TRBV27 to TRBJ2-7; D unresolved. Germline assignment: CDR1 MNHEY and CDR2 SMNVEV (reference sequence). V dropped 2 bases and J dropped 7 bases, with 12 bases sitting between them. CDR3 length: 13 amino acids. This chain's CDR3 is CASSLNQKNEQYF. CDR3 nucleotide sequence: TGTGCCAGCAGTTTAAACCAGAAAAATGAGCAGTACTTC.

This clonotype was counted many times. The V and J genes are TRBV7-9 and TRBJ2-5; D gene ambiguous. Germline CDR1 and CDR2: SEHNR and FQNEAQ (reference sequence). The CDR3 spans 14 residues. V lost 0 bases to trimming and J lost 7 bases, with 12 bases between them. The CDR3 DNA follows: TGTGCCAGCAGCTTAGCCCTATACGTTGGGACCCAGTACTTC. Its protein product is CASSLALYVGTQYF.

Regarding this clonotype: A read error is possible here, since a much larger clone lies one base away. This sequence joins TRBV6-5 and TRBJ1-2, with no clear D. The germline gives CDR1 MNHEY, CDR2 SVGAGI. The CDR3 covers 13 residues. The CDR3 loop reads CASSYSKSGGYAF. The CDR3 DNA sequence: TGTGCCAGCAGTTACTCGAAAAGTGGAGGCTACGCCTTC.

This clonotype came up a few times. The CDR3 loop reads CASSEGTGSYNEQFF. The DNA of the CDR3 is TGTGCCAGCAGTGAAGGGACGGGCTCCTACAATGAGCAGTTCTTC. The rearrangement links TRBV25-1 to TRBJ2-1; TRBD1 or TRBD2 may be the D gene (5 bases each). The ends were cut back, 2 bases at V and 0 bases at J, with 8 bases in the middle. This CDR3 has 15 amino acids. CDR1 MGHDK and CDR2 SYGVNS come from the germline V gene.

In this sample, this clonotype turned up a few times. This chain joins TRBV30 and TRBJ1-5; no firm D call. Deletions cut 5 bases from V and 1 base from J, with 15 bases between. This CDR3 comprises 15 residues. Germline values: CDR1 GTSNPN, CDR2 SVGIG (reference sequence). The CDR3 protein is CAWGEKGFSNQPQHF. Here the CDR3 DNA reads TGTGCCTGGGGGGAAAAGGGCTTCAGCAATCAGCCCCAGCATTTT.

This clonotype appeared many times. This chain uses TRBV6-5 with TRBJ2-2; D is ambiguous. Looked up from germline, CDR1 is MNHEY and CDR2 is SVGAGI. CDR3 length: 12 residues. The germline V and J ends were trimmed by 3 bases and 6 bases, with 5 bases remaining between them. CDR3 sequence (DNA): TGTGCCAGCAGTTATGGGGCCGGGGAGCTGTTTTTT. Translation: CASSYGAGELFF.

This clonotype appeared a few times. The CDR3 loop reads CSARAKRGMMNTEAFF. The CDR3, as DNA: TGCAGTGCTAGAGCTAAAAGGGGGATGATGAACACTGAAGCTTTCTTT. V usage is TRBV20-1 and J usage is TRBJ1-1; D may be TRBD1 (6 bases). Trimming removed 1 base from V and 0 bases from J, with 15 bases in between. CDR3 size: 16 residues. CDR1 is DFQATT, CDR2 SNEGSKA, per germline (reference sequence).

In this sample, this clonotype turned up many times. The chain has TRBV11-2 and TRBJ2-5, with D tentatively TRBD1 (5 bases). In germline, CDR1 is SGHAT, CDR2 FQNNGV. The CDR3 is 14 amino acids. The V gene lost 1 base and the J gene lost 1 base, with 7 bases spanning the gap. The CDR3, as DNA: TGTGCCAGCAGCTTAGTCAGGGCCCAAGAGACCCAGTACTTC. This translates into CASSLVRAQETQYF.

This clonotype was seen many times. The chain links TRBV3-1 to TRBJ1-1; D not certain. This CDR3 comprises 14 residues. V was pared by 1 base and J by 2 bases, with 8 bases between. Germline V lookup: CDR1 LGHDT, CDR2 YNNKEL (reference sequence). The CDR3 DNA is TGTGCCAGCAGCCAAGGGGCCTATAACACTGAAGCTTTCTTT. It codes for CASSQGAYNTEAFF.

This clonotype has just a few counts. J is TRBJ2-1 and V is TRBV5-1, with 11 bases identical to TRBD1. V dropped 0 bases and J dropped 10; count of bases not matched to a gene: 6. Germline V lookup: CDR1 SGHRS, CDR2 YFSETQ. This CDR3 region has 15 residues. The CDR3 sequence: CASSLGDRGAGEQFF. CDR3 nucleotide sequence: TGCGCCAGCAGCTTGGGGGACAGGGGGGCAGGGGAGCAGTTCTTC.

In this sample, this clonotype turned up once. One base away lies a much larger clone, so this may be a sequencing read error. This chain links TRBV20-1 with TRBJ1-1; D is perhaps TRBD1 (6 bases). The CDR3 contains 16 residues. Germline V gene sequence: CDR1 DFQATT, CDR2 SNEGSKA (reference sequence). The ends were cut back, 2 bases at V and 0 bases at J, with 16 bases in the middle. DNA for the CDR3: TGCAGTGCTAGATTTTTTAGGGGGTCCCTGAACACTGAAGCTTTCTTT. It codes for CSARFFRGSLNTEAFF.

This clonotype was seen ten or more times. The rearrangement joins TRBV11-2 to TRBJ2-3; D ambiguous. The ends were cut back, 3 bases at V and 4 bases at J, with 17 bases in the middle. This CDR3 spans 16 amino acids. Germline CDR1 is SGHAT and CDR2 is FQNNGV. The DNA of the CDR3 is TGTGCCAGCAGCTTCAATAGGAATGCTGGCGCAGATACGCAGTATTTT. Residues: CASSFNRNAGADTQYF.

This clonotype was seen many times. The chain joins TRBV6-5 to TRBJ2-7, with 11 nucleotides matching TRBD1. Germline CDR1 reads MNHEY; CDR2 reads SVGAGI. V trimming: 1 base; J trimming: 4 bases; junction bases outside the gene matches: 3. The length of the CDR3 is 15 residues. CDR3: CASSYLDRGLYEQYF. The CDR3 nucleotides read TGTGCCAGCAGTTACTTGGACAGGGGGCTATACGAGCAGTACTTC.

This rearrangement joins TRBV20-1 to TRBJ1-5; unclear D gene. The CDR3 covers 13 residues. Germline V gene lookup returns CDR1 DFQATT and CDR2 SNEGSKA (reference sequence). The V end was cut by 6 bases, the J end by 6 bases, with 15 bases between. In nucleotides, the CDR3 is TGCAGTGCGACGGAAAATTGGGGTCAGCCCCAGCATTTT. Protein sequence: CSATENWGQPQHF.

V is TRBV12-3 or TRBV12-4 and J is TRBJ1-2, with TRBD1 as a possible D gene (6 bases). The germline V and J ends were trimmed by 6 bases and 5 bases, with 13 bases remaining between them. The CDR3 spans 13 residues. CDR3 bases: TGTGCCAGCAGGGAGGCAGGGGATTATGGCTACACCTTC. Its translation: CASREAGDYGYTF.

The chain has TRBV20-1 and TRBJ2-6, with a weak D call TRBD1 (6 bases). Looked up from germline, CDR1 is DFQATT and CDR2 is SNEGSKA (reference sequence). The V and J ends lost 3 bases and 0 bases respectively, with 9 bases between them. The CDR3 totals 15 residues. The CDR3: CSARDSYSGANVLTF. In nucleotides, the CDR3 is TGCAGTGCTAGGGACAGCTACTCTGGGGCCAACGTCCTGACTTTC.